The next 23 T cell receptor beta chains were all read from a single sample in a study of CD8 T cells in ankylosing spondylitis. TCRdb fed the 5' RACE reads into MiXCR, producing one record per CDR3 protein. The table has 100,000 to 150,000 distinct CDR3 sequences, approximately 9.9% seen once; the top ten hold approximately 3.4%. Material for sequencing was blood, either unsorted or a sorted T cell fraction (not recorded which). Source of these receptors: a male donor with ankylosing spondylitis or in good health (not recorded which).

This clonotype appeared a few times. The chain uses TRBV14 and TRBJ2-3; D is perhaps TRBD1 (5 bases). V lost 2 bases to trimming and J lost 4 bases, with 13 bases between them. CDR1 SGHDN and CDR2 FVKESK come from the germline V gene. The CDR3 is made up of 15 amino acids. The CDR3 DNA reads TGTGCCAGCAGCCAAATGGCAGGGATCTCAGATACGCAGTATTTT. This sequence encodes CASSQMAGISDTQYF.

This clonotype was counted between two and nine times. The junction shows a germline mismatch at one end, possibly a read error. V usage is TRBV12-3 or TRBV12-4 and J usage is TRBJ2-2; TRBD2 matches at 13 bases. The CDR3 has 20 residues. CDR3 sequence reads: CASSSRLAGGTSRGTGELFF. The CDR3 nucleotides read TGTGCAAGCAGTTCCCGACTAGCGGGAGGTACCTCGCGGGGCACCGGGGAGCTGTTTTTT.

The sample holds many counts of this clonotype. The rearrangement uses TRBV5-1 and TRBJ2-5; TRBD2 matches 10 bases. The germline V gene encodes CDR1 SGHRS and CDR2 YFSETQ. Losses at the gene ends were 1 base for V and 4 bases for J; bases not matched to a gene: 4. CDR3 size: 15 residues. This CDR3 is CASSLWASGRETQYF. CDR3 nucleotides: TGCGCCAGCAGCTTGTGGGCTAGCGGGAGAGAGACCCAGTACTTC.

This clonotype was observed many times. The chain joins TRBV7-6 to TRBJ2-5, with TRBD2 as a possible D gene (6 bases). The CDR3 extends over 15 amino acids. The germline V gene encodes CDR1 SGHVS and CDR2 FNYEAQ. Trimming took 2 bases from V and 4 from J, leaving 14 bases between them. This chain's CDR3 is CASSLFSSALETQYF. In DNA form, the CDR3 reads TGTGCCAGCAGCTTATTTTCTAGCGCCTTAGAGACCCAGTACTTC.

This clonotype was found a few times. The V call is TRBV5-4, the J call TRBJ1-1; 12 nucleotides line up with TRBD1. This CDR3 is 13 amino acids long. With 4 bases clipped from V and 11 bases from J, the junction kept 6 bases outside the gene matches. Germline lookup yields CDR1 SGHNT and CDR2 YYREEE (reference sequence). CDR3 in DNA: TGTGCCAGCAGCCGGGACAGGGGGCCTCGGGCTTTCTTT. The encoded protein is CASSRDRGPRAFF. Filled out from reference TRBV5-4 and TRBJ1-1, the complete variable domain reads ETGVTQSPTHLIKTRGQQVTLRCSSQSGHNTVSWYQQALGQGPQFIFQYYREEENGRGNFPPRFSGLQFPNYSSELNVNALELDDSALYLCASSRDRGPRAFFGQGTRLTVV.

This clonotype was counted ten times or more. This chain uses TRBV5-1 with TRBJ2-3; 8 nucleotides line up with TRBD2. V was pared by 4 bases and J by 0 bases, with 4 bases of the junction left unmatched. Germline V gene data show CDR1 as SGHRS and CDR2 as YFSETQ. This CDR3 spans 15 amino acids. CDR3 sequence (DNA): TGCGCCAGCAGCGTTATAGCGGGAAGCACAGATACGCAGTATTTT. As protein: CASSVIAGSTDTQYF.

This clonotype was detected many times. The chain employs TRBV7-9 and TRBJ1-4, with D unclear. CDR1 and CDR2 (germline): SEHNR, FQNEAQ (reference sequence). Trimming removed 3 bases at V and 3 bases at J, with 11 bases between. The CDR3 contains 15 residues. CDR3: CASSFLGSANEKLFF. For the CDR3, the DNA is TGTGCCAGCAGCTTTTTGGGGTCGGCTAATGAAAAACTGTTTTTT.

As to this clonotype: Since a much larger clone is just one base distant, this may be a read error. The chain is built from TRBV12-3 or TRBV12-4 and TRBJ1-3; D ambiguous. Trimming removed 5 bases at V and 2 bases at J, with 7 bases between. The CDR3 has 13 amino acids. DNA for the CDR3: TGTGCCAGCAGTCCGAGGGCTGGAAACACCATATATTTT. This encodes CASSPRAGNTIYF.

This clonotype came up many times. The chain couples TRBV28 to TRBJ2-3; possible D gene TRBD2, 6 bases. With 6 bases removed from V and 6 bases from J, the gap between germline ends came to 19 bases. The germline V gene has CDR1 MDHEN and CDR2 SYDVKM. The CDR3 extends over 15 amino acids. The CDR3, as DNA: TGTGCCAGCAGCCCCAACCCGGGAGTAGGCGATACGCAGTATTTT. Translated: CASSPNPGVGDTQYF.

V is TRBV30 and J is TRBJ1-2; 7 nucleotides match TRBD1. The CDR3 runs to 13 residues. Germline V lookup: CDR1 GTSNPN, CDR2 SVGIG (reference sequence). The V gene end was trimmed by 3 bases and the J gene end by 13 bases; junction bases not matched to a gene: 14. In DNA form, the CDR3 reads TGTGCCTGGAGCCTCAGGGGGGGGGACATTTCCACCTTC. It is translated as CAWSLRGGDISTF.

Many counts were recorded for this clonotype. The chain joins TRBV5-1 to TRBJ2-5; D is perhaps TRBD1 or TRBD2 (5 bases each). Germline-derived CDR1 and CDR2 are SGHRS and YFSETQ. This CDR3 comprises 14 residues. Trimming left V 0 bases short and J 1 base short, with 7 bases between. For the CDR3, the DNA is TGCGCCAGCAGCTTGGTGAGGGGCCAAGAGACCCAGTACTTC. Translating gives CASSLVRGQETQYF.

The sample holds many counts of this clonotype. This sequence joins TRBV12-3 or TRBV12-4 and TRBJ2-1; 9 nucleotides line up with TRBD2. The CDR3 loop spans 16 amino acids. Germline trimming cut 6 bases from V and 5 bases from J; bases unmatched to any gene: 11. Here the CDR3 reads CASRTTFSGSDNEQFF. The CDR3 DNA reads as TGTGCCAGCAGGACAACATTTAGCGGGAGTGACAATGAGCAGTTCTTC.

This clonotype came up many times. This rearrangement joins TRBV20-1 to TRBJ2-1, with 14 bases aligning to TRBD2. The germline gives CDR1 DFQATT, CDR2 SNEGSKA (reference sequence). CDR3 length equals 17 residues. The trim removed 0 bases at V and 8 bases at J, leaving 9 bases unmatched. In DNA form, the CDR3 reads TGCAGTGCTAGAGATCTCAGGGGACTAGCGGGAGTGGATGAGCAGTTCTTC. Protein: CSARDLRGLAGVDEQFF.

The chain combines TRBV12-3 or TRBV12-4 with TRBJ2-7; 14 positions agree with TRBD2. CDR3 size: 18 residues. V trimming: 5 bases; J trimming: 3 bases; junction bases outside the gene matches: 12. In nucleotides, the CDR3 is TGTGCCAGCAGTCCGGGGACTAGCGGGAGAGGATTTGTCTACGAGCAGTACTTC. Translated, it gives CASSPGTSGRGFVYEQYF.

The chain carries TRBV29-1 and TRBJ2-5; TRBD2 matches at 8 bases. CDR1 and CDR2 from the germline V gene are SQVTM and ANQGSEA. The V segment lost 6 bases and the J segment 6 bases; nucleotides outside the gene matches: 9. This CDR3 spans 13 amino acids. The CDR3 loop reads CSVKDSGIKTQYF. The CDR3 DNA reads TGCAGCGTAAAGGATAGCGGGATAAAGACCCAGTACTTC.

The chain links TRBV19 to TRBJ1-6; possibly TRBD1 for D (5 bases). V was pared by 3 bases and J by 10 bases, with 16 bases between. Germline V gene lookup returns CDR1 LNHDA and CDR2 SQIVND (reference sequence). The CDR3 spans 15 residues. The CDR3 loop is CASSISVQGKSPLHF. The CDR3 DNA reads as TGTGCCAGTAGTATTTCGGTCCAGGGTAAATCACCCCTCCACTTT. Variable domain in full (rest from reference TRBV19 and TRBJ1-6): DGGITQSPKYLFRKEGQNVTLSCEQNLNHDAMYWYRQDPGQGLRLIYYSQIVNDFQKGDIAEGYSVSREKKESFPLTVTSAQKNPTAFYLCASSISVQGKSPLHFGNGTRLTVT.

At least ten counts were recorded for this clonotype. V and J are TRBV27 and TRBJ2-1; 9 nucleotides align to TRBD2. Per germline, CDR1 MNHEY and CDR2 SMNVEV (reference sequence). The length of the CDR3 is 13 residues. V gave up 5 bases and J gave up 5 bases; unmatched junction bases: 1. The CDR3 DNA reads TGTGCCAGCAGTCTAGCGGGGAACAATGAGCAGTTCTTC. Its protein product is CASSLAGNNEQFF.

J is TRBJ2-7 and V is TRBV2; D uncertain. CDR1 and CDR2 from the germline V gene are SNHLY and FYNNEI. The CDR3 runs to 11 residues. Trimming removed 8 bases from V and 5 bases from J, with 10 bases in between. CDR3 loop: CASRATDEQYF. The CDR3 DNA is TGTGCCAGCCGTGCGACGGACGAGCAGTACTTC.

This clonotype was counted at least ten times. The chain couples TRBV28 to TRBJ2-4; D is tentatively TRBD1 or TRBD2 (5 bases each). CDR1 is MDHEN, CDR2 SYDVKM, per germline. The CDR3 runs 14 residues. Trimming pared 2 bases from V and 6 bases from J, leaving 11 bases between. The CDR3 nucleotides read TGTGCCAGCAGTTTACGGGGCAGTCGAAACATTCAGTACTTC. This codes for CASSLRGSRNIQYF.

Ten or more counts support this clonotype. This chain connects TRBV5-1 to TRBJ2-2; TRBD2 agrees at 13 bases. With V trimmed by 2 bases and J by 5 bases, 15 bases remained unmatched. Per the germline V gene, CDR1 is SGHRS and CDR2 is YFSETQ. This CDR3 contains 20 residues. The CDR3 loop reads CASSLPLLPGLAGETGELFF. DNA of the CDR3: TGCGCCAGCAGCTTACCGCTGCTCCCCGGACTAGCGGGAGAAACCGGGGAGCTGTTTTTT.

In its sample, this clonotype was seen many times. This chain's CDR3 is CASSPRQGLDEKLFF. The CDR3 nucleotides are TGTGCCAGCAGCCCGAGACAGGGCTTGGATGAAAAACTGTTTTTT. The genes are TRBV12-3 or TRBV12-4 and TRBJ1-4; 7 nucleotides agree with TRBD1. The ends lost 6 bases at V and 6 bases at J; junction bases unmatched: 10. This CDR3 contains 15 residues.

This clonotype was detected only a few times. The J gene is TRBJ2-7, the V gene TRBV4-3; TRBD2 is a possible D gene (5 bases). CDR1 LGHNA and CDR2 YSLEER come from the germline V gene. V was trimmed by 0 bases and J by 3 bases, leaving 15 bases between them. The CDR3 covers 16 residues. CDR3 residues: CASSQEPQRSVYEQYF. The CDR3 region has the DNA TGCGCCAGCAGCCAAGAACCGCAGCGGTCGGTCTACGAGCAGTACTTC.

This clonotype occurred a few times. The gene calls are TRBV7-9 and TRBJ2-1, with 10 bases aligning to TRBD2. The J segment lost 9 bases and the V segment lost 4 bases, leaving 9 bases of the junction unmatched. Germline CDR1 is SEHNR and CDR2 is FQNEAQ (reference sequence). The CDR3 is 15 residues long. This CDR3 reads CASSSGLAKGIEQFF. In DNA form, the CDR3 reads TGTGCCAGCAGCTCGGGACTAGCGAAAGGGATTGAGCAGTTCTTC.